This note documents a single T cell receptor beta chain sequence. This entry belongs to a study of OX40 agonist ivuxolimab in advanced cancers. This table comes from immunoSEQ multiplex PCR, and its TCRdb copy is limited to in-frame clones, with some not included. The table shows under 50,000 clones, with around 87% occurring only once. V was cut by 6 bases and J by 3 bases, with 6 bases left in between. The CDR3 runs to 12 residues. In germline, CDR1 is SNHLY, CDR2 FYNNEI. The chain employs TRBV2 and TRBJ1-5; no clear D gene. Sample: CD4+ or CD8+ T cells sorted from blood, taken in a trial of the OX40 agonist ivuxolimab. The TCR was taken from an adult with an advanced solid tumor such as melanoma, head and neck, liver or kidney cancer. The CDR3 DNA follows: TGTGCCAGCAGCGGTATCAATCAGCCCCAGCATTTT. This sequence encodes CASSGINQPQHF.